The clone carrying this T cell receptor beta chain was counted ten times or more. Antigen specificity is unknown. This CDR3 comprises 13 residues. CDR1 is DFQATT and CDR2 is SNEGSKA in the germline V gene (reference sequence). V was pared by 6 bases and J by 5 bases, with 15 bases between. This specimen belongs to a study of T-cell reconstitution after alpha-beta-depleted transplantation in children. Study-level points and caveats: A year had passed since transplant, and T-cell counts and diversity by then came mostly from newly produced T cells. Surviving recipient T cells and thymic progenitors underlay high day-60 TCRbeta diversity in some patients. Expanded graft clones, several hundred of them, were reportedly the source of alpha-beta T cells about two months after transplant.

Researchers prepared the TCRbeta library using unique molecular identifiers, the study reports. TCRdb re-called the PCR reads with MiXCR, one entry per CDR3 protein. Seen here are approximately 190,000 distinct CDR3 sequences, roughly 6.5% observed once, and the top ten hold around 4.4%. The sequenced sample was PBMCs, obtained before TCRalphabeta/CD19-depleted stem cell transplant. V gene TRBV20-1 combines with J gene TRBJ2-3; D perhaps matches TRBD1 (6 bases). The clonotype was recovered from a girl under three years old with combined immunodeficiency, due to receive a stem cell transplant. In DNA form, the CDR3 reads TGCAGTGCAGGGCTAAGAGGGGGAGATACGCAGTATTTT. It translates to CSAGLRGGDTQYF.